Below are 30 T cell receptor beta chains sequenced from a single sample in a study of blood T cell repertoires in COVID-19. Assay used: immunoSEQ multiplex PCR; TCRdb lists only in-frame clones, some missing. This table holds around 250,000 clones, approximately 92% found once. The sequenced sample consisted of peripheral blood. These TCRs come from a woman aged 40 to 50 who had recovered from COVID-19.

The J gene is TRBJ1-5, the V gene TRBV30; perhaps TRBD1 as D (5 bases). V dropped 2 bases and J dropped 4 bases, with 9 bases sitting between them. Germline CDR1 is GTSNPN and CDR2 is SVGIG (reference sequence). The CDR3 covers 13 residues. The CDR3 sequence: CAWSSGWNQPQHF. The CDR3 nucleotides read TGTGCCTGGAGTTCAGGGTGGAATCAGCCCCAGCATTTT.

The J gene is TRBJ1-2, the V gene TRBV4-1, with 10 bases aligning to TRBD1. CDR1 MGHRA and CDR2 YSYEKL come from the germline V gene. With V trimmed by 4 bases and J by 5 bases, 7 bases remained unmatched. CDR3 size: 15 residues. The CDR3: CASSRGGTGEYGYTF. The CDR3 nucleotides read TGCGCCAGCAGCCGCGGGGGGACAGGGGAATATGGCTACACCTTC.

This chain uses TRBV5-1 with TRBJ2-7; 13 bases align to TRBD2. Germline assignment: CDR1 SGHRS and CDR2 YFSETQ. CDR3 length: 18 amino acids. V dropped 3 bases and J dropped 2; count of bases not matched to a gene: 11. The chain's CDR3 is CASSYGLAGALRTYEQYF. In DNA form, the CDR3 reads TGCGCCAGCAGCTATGGACTAGCGGGGGCCCTACGTACCTACGAGCAGTACTTC.

The CDR3 sequence: CASSSWTGSRNEQFF. The CDR3 DNA follows: TGTGCCAGCAGCTCGTGGACAGGGTCGCGGAATGAGCAGTTCTTC. This rearrangement joins TRBV7-3 to TRBJ2-1; TRBD1 agrees at 8 bases. Per the germline V gene, CDR1 is SGHTA and CDR2 is FQGTGA. There are 15 residues in the CDR3. The V gene end was trimmed by 4 bases and the J gene end by 7 bases; junction bases not matched to a gene: 9.

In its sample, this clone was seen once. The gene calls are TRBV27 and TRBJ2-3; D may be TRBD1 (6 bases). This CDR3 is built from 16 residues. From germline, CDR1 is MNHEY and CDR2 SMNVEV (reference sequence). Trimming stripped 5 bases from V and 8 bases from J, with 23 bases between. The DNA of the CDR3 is TGTGCCAGCAGTATCCTCCTCCCGACAGGCCAGGGTACGCAGTATTTT. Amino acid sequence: CASSILLPTGQGTQYF.

CDR3 in DNA: TGTGCCAGCAGTCCCTCTAACTATGGCTACACCTTC. Its protein product is CASSPSNYGYTF. The chain employs TRBV25-1 and TRBJ1-2, with unresolved D. Trimming took 5 bases from V and 0 from J, leaving 4 bases between them. Germline V gives CDR1 MGHDK, CDR2 SYGVNS. The CDR3 is made up of 12 amino acids.

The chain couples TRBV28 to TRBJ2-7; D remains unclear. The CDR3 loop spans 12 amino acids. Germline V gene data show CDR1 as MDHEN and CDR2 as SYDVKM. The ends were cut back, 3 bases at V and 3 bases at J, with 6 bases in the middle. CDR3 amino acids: CASSFSRYEQYF. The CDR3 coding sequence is TGTGCCAGCAGTTTTAGCCGCTACGAGCAGTACTTC.

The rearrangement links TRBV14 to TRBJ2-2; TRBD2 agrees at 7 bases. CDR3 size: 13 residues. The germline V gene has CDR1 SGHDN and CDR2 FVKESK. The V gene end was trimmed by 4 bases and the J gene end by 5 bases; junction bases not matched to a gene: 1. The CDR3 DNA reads TGTGCCAGCAGCCGCGGGGGAACCGGGGAGCTGTTTTTT. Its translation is CASSRGGTGELFF.

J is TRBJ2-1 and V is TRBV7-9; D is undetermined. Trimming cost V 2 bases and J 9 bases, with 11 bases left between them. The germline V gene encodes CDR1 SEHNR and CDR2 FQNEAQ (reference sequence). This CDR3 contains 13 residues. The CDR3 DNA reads TGTGCCAGCAGCTTATCCGCCCCGGGTGAGCAGTTCTTC. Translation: CASSLSAPGEQFF. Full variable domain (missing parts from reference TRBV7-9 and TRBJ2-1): DTGVSQNPRHKITKRGQNVTFRCDPISEHNRLYWYRQTLGQGPEFLTYFQNEAQLEKSRLLSDRFSAERPKGSFSTLEIQRTEQGDSAMYLCASSLSAPGEQFFGPGTRLTVL.

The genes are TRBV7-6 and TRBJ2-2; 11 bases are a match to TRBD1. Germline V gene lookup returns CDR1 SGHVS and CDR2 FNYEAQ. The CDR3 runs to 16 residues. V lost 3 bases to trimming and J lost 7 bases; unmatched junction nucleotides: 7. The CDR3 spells CASSFGTGGVVGELFF. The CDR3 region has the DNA TGTGCCAGCAGCTTCGGGACAGGGGGAGTGGTCGGGGAGCTGTTTTTT.

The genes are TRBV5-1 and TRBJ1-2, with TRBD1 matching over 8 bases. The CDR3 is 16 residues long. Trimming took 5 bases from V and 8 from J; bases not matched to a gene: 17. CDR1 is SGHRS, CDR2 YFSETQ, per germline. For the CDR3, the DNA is TGCGCCAGCAGACCTTCTGGACAGGGTTCCTTTTTCGGCTACACCTTC. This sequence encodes CASRPSGQGSFFGYTF.

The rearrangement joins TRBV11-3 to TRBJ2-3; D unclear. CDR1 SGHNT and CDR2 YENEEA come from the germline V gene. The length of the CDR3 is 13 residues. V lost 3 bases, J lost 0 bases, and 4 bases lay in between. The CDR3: CASSFPSTDTQYF. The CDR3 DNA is TGTGCCAGCAGCTTCCCTAGCACAGATACGCAGTATTTT.

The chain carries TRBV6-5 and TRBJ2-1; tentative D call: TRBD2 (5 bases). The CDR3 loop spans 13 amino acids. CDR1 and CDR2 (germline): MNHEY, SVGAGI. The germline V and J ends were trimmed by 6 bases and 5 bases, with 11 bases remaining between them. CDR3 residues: CASRMKRDNEQFF. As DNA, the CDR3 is TGTGCCAGCAGGATGAAGAGGGACAATGAGCAGTTCTTC.

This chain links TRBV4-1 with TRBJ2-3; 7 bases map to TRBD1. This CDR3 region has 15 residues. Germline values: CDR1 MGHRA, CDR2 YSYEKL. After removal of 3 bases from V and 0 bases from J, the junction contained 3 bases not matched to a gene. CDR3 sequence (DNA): TGCGCCAGCAGCCAGGGGACAGCGAGCACAGATACGCAGTATTTT. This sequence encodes CASSQGTASTDTQYF.

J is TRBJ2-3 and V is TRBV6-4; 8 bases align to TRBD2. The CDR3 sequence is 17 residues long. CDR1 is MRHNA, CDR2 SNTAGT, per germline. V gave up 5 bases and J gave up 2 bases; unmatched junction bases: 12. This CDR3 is CASSREAGGHVTDTQYF. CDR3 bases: TGTGCCAGCAGTCGAGAGGCGGGGGGTCATGTCACAGATACGCAGTATTTT.

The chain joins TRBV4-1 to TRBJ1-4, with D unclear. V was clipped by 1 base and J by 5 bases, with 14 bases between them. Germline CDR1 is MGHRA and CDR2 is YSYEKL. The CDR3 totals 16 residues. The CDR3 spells CASSQVGGGRNEKLFF. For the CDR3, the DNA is TGCGCCAGCAGCCAAGTGGGTGGAGGGAGAAATGAAAAACTGTTTTTT.

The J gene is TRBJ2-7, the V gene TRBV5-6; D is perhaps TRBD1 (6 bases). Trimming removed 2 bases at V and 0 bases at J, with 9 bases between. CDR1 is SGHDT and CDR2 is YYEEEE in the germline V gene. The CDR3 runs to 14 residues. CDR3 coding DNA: TGTGCCAGCAGCTTTTGGGACAACTCCTACGAGCAGTACGTC. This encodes CASSFWDNSYEQYV.

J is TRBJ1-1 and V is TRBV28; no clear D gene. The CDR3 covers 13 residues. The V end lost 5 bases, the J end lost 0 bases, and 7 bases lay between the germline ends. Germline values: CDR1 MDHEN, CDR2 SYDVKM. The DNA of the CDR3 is TGTGCCAGCAGTATCCAAATGAACACTGAAGCTTTCTTT. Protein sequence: CASSIQMNTEAFF.

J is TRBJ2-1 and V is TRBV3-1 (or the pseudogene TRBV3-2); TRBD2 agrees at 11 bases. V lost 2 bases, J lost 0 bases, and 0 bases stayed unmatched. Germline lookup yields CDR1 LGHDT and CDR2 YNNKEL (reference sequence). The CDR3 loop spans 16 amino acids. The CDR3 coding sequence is TGTGCCAGCAGCCAACTAGCGGGGGGCTCCTACAATGAGCAGTTCTTC. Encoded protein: CASSQLAGGSYNEQFF.

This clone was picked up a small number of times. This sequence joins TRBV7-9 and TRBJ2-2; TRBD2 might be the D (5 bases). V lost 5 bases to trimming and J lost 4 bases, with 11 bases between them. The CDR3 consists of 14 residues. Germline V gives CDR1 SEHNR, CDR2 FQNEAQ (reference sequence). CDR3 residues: CASSQDSGTGELFF. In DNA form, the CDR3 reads TGTGCCAGCAGCCAGGACTCGGGCACCGGGGAGCTGTTTTTT.

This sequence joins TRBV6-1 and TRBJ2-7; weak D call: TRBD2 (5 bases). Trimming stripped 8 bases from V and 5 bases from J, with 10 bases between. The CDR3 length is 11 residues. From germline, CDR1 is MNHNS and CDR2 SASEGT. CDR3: CASGERNEQYF. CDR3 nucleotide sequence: TGTGCCAGCGGAGAGCGGAACGAGCAGTACTTC.

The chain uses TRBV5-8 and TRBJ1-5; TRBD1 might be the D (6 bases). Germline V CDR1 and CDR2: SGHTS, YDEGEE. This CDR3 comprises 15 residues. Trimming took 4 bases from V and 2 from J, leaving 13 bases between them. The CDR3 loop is CASSDTGNRNQPQHF. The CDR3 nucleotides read TGTGCCAGCAGCGATACAGGGAATCGCAATCAGCCCCAGCATTTT.

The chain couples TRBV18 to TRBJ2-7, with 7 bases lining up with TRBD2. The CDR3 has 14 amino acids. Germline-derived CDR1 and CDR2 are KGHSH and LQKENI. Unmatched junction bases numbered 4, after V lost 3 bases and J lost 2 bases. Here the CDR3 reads CASSPLAAPYEQYV. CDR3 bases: TGTGCCAGCTCACCCCTAGCGGCCCCCTACGAGCAGTACGTC.

CDR3 DNA: TGTGCCAGTAGTAGGGGGCATGGGCAGCCCCAGCATTTT. Protein: CASSRGHGQPQHF. The V gene is TRBV19, the J gene TRBJ1-5, with D perhaps TRBD1 (6 bases). Trimming pared 4 bases from V and 7 bases from J, leaving 11 bases between. The CDR3 length is 13 residues. From germline, CDR1 is LNHDA and CDR2 SQIVND (reference sequence).

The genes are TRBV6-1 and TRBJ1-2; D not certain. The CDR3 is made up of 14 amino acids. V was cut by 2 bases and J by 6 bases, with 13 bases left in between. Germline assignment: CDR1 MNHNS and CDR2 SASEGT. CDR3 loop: CASSESGGFNGYTF. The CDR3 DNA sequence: TGTGCCAGCAGTGAATCTGGAGGGTTTAATGGCTACACCTTC.

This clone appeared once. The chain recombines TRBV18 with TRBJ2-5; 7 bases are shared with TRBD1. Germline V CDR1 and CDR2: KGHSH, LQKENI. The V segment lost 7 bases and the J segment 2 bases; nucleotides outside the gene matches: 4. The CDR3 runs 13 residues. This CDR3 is CASLGQAQETQYF. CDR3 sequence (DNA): TGTGCCAGCTTAGGACAGGCACAAGAGACCCAGTACTTC.

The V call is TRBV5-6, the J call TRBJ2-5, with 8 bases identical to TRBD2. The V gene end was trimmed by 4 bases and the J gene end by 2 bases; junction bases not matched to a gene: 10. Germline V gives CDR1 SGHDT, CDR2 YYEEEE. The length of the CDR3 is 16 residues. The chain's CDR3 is CASSVPLAGRQETQYF. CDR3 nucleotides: TGTGCCAGCAGCGTTCCCCTAGCGGGTCGACAAGAGACCCAGTACTTC.

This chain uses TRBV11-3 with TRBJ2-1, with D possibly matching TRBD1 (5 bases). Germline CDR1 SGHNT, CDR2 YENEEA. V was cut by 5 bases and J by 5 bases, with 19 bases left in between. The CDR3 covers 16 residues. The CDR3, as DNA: TGTGCCAGCAGCCACCGATATCAGGGTAAAGACAATGAGCAGTTCTTC. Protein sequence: CASSHRYQGKDNEQFF.

CDR3 protein: CASSPSQRGGEGELFF. CDR3 bases: TGTGCCAGCAGTCCCTCCCAGCGGGGGGGCGAAGGGGAGCTGTTTTTT. The chain employs TRBV28 and TRBJ2-2; 10 nucleotides line up with TRBD2. Germline loops: CDR1 MDHEN, CDR2 SYDVKM. The CDR3 consists of 16 residues. The ends lost 5 bases at V and 8 bases at J; junction bases unmatched: 11.

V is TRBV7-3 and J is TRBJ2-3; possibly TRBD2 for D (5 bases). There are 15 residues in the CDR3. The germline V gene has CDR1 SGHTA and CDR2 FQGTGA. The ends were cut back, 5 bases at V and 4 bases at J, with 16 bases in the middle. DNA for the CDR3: TGTGCCAGCAGCATATCAGGAGGCAGTCCAGATACGCAGTATTTT. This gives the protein CASSISGGSPDTQYF. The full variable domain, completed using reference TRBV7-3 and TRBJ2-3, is GAGVSQTPSNKVTEKGKYVELRCDPISGHTALYWYRQSLGQGPEFLIYFQGTGAADDSGLPNDRFFAVRPEGSVSTLKIQRTERGDSAVYLCASSISGGSPDTQYFGPGTRLTVL.